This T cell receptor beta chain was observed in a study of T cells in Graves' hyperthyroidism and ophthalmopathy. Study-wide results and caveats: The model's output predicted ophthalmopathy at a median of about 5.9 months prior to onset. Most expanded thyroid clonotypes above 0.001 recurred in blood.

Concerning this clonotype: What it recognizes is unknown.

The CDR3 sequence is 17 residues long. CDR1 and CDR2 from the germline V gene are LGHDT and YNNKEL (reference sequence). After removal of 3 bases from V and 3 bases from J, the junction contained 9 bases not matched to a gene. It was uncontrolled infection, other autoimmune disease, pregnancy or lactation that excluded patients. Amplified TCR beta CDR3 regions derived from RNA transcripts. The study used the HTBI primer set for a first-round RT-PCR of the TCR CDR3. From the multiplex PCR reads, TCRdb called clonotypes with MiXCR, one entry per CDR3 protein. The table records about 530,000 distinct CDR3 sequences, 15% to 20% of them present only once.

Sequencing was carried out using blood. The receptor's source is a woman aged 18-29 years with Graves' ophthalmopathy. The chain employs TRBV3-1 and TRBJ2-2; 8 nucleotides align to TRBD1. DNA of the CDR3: TGTGCCAGCAGCCATCCACGACAGGGGCCCGACACCGGGGAGCTGTTTTTT. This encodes CASSHPRQGPDTGELFF.